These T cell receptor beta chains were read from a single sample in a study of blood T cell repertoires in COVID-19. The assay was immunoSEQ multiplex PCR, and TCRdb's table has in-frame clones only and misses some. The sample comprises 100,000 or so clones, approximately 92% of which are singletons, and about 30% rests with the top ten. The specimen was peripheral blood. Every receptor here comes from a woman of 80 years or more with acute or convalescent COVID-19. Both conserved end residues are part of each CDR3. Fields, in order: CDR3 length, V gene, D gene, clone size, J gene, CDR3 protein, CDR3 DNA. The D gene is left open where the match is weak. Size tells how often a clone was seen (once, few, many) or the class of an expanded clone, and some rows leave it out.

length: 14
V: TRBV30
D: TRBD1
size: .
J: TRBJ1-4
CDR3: CAWSVQGAGEKLFF
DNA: TGTGCCTGGAGTGTACAGGGGGCGGGGGAAAAACTGTTTTTT

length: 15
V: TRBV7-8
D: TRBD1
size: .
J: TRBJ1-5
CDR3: CASSLTGQINQPQHF
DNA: TGTGCCAGCAGCTTAACGGGACAGATTAATCAGCCCCAGCATTTT

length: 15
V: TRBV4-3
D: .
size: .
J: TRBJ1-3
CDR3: CASSQGGESGNTIYF
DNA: TGCGCCAGCAGCCAAGGAGGCGAATCTGGAAACACCATATATTTT

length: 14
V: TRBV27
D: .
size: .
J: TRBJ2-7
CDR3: CASSLSLSFSEQYF
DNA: TGTGCCAGCAGTTTATCGCTTAGTTTCTCGGAGCAGTACTTC

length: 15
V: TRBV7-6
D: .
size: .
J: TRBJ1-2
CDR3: CASSPTWDTSYGYTF
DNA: TGTGCCAGCAGCCCCACCTGGGACACCTCCTATGGCTACACCTTC

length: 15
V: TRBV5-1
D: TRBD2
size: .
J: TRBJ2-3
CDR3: CASRGGVASTDTQYF
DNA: TGCGCCAGCCGGGGAGGGGTCGCCTCCACAGATACGCAGTATTTT

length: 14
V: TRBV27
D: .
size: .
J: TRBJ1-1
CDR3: CASSNRASRVEAFF
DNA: TGTGCCAGCAGCAACAGGGCGAGTAGAGTTGAAGCTTTCTTT

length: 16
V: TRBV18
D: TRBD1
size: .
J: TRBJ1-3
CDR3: CASSPRDRGPGNTIYF
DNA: TGTGCCAGCTCACCAAGGGACAGGGGGCCTGGAAACACCATATATTTT

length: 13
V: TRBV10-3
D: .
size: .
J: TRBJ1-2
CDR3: CAISESSNYGYTF
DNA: TGTGCCATCAGTGAGTCTTCGAACTATGGCTACACCTTC

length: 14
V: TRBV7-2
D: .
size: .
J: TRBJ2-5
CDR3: CASSRNSQKETQYF
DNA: TGTGCCAGCAGCCGGAATAGCCAAAAAGAGACCCAGTACTTC

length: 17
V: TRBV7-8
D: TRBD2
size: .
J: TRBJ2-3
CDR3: CASSPAGTSGGTDTQYF
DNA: TGTGCCAGCAGCCCCGCCGGGACTAGCGGGGGCACAGATACGCAGTATTTT

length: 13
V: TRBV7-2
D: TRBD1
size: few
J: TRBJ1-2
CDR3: CASSPGGRYGYTF
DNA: TGTGCCAGCAGTCCAGGGGGCCGCTATGGCTACACCTTC

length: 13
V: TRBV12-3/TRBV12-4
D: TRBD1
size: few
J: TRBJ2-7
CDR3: CASSSHRGLEQYF
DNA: TGTGCCAGCAGTTCGCACAGGGGTCTCGAGCAGTACTTC

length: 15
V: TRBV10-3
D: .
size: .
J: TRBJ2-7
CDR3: CAISESGHALSEQYF
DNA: TGTGCCATCAGTGAGTCGGGACACGCCCTGTCCGAGCAGTACTTC

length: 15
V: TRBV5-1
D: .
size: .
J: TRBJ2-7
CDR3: CASRLQVPGGYEQYF
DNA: TGCGCCAGCAGGTTACAGGTACCGGGTGGCTACGAGCAGTACTTC